Below, 21 T cell receptor beta chains from the same sample are listed, as sequenced in a study of OX40 agonist ivuxolimab in advanced cancers. Sequencing was performed with immunoSEQ multiplex PCR; in TCRdb, only in-frame clones are kept and a portion is missing. The data hold about 44,000 clones, with 65% to 85% observed a single time. Sequencing used CD4+ or CD8+ T cells sorted from blood, obtained in a trial of the OX40 agonist ivuxolimab. The source of these receptors is an adult with an advanced solid tumor such as melanoma, head and neck, liver or kidney cancer.

This clone was observed once. V usage is TRBV9 and J usage is TRBJ1-2; possibly TRBD1 for D (5 bases). The germline V and J ends were trimmed by 4 bases and 7 bases, with 20 bases remaining between them. The CDR3 sequence is 15 residues long. Germline V CDR1 and CDR2: SGDLS, YYNGEE. CDR3 residues: CASSFDSHFGGGYTF. The CDR3 nucleotides are TGTGCCAGCAGCTTTGACAGTCACTTCGGTGGTGGCTACACCTTC.

V is TRBV4-1 and J is TRBJ2-1; 9 nucleotides align to TRBD2. CDR1 is MGHRA, CDR2 YSYEKL, per germline. V shed 5 bases, J shed 5 bases, and the junction held 10 bases outside the gene matches. This CDR3 is built from 16 residues. CDR3 amino acids: CASSYSAGGPNNEQFF. The CDR3 DNA sequence: TGCGCCAGCAGCTACTCAGCGGGAGGCCCCAACAATGAGCAGTTCTTC.

The chain couples TRBV27 to TRBJ2-2, with D maybe TRBD2 (5 bases). V gave up 6 bases and J gave up 1 base, with 9 bases separating them. This CDR3 spans 14 amino acids. Germline assignment: CDR1 MNHEY and CDR2 SMNVEV (reference sequence). The CDR3 DNA reads as TGTGCCAGCAGGCGGGCCCGGAACACCGGGGAGCTGTTTTTT. Its translation: CASRRARNTGELFF.

This chain connects TRBV5-4 to TRBJ2-7; 9 nucleotides line up with TRBD1. V trimming: 4 bases; J trimming: 5 bases; junction bases outside the gene matches: 4. The CDR3 extends over 13 amino acids. Germline values: CDR1 SGHNT, CDR2 YYREEE (reference sequence). The CDR3: CASSPRDRDEQYF. The CDR3 DNA reads TGTGCCAGCAGCCCCCGGGACAGGGACGAGCAGTACTTC.

The chain employs TRBV5-1 and TRBJ2-5; TRBD1 matches at 10 bases. Germline values: CDR1 SGHRS, CDR2 YFSETQ. Trimming at V came to 1 base and at J to 4 bases, leaving 4 bases not matched to a gene. The CDR3 extends over 15 amino acids. CDR3 protein: CASSLSRTGGETQYF. In DNA, the CDR3 is TGCGCCAGCAGCTTGTCCCGGACAGGGGGAGAGACCCAGTACTTC.

The chain links TRBV6-1 to TRBJ1-1, with a possible D match to TRBD1 (5 bases). Germline V lookup: CDR1 MNHNS, CDR2 SASEGT. The CDR3 loop spans 16 amino acids. V was pared by 2 bases and J by 10 bases, with 23 bases between. CDR3 protein: CASSEWGGRGREGAFF. The CDR3, as DNA: TGTGCCAGCAGTGAATGGGGAGGGAGGGGAAGGGAAGGAGCTTTCTTT.

This sequence joins TRBV5-5 and TRBJ1-4; D remains unclear. This CDR3 contains 13 residues. V was cut by 10 bases and J by 0 bases, with 10 bases left in between. CDR1 and CDR2 from the germline V gene are SGHKS and YYEKEE (reference sequence). Here the CDR3 DNA reads TGTGCCGGTGCTAAGGCAACTAATGAAAAACTGTTTTTT. Translated, it gives CAGAKATNEKLFF. The entire variable domain, with the rest obtained from reference TRBV5-5 and TRBJ1-4, is as follows: DAGVTQSPTHLIKTRGQQVTLRCSPISGHKSVSWYQQVLGQGPQFIFQYYEKEERGRGNFPDRFSARQFPNYSSELNVNALLLGDSALYLCAGAKATNEKLFFGSGTQLSVL.

The V call is TRBV19, the J call TRBJ1-1; 7 bases align to TRBD1. Germline trimming cut 7 bases from V and 3 bases from J; bases unmatched to any gene: 8. Germline V CDR1 and CDR2: LNHDA, SQIVND (reference sequence). The CDR3 extends over 14 amino acids. CDR3 nucleotides: TGTGCCAGTATTCAGACAGGGCGGCACACTGAAGCTTTCTTT. The encoded protein is CASIQTGRHTEAFF.

CDR3 in amino acids: CASSYSPGGNTGELFF. The CDR3 coding sequence is TGTGCCAGCAGTTACTCTCCGGGTGGAAACACCGGGGAGCTGTTTTTT. V is TRBV6-5 and J is TRBJ2-2; unclear D gene. The CDR3 spans 16 residues. V lost 0 bases and J 2 bases, leaving 10 bases between the germline ends. Germline V gene data show CDR1 as MNHEY and CDR2 as SVGAGI.

The rearrangement joins TRBV9 to TRBJ2-1, with unresolved D. Deletions cut 3 bases from V and 7 bases from J, with 11 bases between. The germline V gene encodes CDR1 SGDLS and CDR2 YYNGEE. The CDR3 spans 13 residues. The CDR3 DNA reads TGTGCCAGCAGCGCCGTCTGGGGAAATGAGCAGTTCTTC. Amino acid sequence: CASSAVWGNEQFF.

By frequency in the sample, this clone is medium-sized (0.01 to 0.1%). This sequence joins TRBV19 and TRBJ1-1; maybe TRBD1 (5 bases). Germline values: CDR1 LNHDA, CDR2 SQIVND (reference sequence). This CDR3 region has 11 residues. Trimming removed 10 bases at V and 11 bases at J, with 17 bases between. CDR3 coding DNA: TGTGCCACCAAAACGGGACTTCGGGCTTTCTTT. This codes for CATKTGLRAFF.

This clone occurred a few times. The V gene is TRBV29-1, the J gene TRBJ1-3; D is ambiguous. Germline-derived CDR1 and CDR2 are SQVTM and ANQGSEA. This CDR3 is 16 amino acids long. The V end lost 1 base, the J end lost 0 bases, and 13 bases lay between the germline ends. The CDR3 loop reads CSVEATGHSSGNTIYF. CDR3 in DNA: TGCAGCGTTGAAGCTACTGGTCACTCCTCTGGAAACACCATATATTTT.

V is TRBV7-9 and J is TRBJ1-5; D is perhaps TRBD1 (5 bases). V dropped 2 bases and J dropped 9 bases, with 20 bases sitting between them. Germline CDR1 is SEHNR and CDR2 is FQNEAQ (reference sequence). The CDR3 is 16 residues long. This CDR3 reads CASSLLGAKGSGPQHF. CDR3 nucleotides: TGTGCCAGCAGCTTATTGGGCGCAAAGGGGTCTGGGCCCCAGCATTTT.

The chain joins TRBV11-1 to TRBJ2-5; TRBD2 matches 10 bases. The closer fit of TRBJ2-7 to the DNA end suggests the J call may be wrong. CDR1 and CDR2 from the germline V gene are SGHAT and FQDESV (reference sequence). The CDR3 extends over 16 amino acids. The CDR3 DNA reads as TGTGCCAGCAGCTCCCGGGATAGCGGGAGGCCCTACGAGCAGTACTTC. Residues: CASSSRDSGRPYEQYF.

This rearrangement joins TRBV11-2 to TRBJ2-1; D gene uncertain. Trimming stripped 3 bases from V and 6 bases from J, with 15 bases between. This CDR3 has 15 amino acids. Germline V gene sequence: CDR1 SGHAT, CDR2 FQNNGV. Written as DNA, the CDR3 is TGTGCCAGCAGCTTTCGTATGGGAACCTTCAATGAGCAGTTCTTC. Residues: CASSFRMGTFNEQFF.

V usage is TRBV11-1 and J usage is TRBJ2-1; D not resolved. The V gene's germline CDR1 is SGHAT and CDR2 FQDESV (reference sequence). The CDR3 is 11 residues long. V was trimmed by 3 bases and J by 10 bases, leaving 7 bases between them. Written as DNA, the CDR3 is TGTGCCAGCAGCTTCGCGAGAGAGCAGTTCTTC. This translates into CASSFAREQFF.

This chain uses TRBV7-8 with TRBJ1-5; the D is unclear. V dropped 0 bases and J dropped 2 bases, with 8 bases sitting between them. This CDR3 comprises 15 residues. Germline CDR1 is SGHVS and CDR2 is FQNEAQ. CDR3 in DNA: TGTGCCAGCAGCTTAGCGGAGGGTCGCAATCAGCCCCAGCATTTT. Translation: CASSLAEGRNQPQHF.

This chain links TRBV7-8 with TRBJ2-3; TRBD2 agrees at 8 bases. The germline V gene encodes CDR1 SGHVS and CDR2 FQNEAQ. V lost 5 bases and J lost 2; bases outside the gene matches: 6. The CDR3 length is 15 residues. DNA for the CDR3: TGTGCCAGCAGCGACGGGGGGGCCTTCACAGATACGCAGTATTTT. Its translation: CASSDGGAFTDTQYF.

V gene TRBV9 combines with J gene TRBJ1-2, with TRBD1 identical over 8 bases. Losses at the gene ends were 5 bases for V and 4 bases for J; bases not matched to a gene: 10. The CDR3 extends over 15 amino acids. Looked up from germline, CDR1 is SGDLS and CDR2 is YYNGEE. The CDR3 region has the DNA TGTGCCAGCAGGGGCGACAGGGGCCGGGTCTATGGCTACACCTTC. Residues: CASRGDRGRVYGYTF.

Only a few counts were recorded for this clone. The gene calls are TRBV5-1 and TRBJ2-6, with 7 bases aligning to TRBD1. The CDR3 sequence is 16 residues long. V shed 0 bases, J shed 0 bases, and the junction held 0 bases outside the gene matches. Germline V gene sequence: CDR1 SGHRS, CDR2 YFSETQ. For the CDR3, the DNA is TGCGCCAGCAGCTTGGGACAGGGCTCTGGGGCCAACGTCCTGACTTTC. It translates to CASSLGQGSGANVLTF.

The gene calls are TRBV5-1 and TRBJ2-5, with D perhaps being TRBD1 or TRBD2 (5 bases each). CDR3 length: 16 residues. Between the trimmed V and J ends, which lost 2 bases and 9 bases, there was a span of 23 bases. From germline, CDR1 is SGHRS and CDR2 YFSETQ. The CDR3 DNA is TGCGCCAGCAGCTTTCTCCAGACAGCTCCCCTGGGGGCCCAGTACTTC. Translated, it gives CASSFLQTAPLGAQYF.